The sequence of this T cell receptor (beta chain) was determined in a study of T cells in Graves' hyperthyroidism and ophthalmopathy. Study-wide results and limits: Within blood appeared most thyroid clonotypes that had expanded above 0.001.

TCR beta CDR3 sequences were amplified from RNA transcripts. Primed by the HTBI set, a first-round RT-PCR was run on the TCR CDR3. TCRdb reanalysed the multiplex PCR reads using MiXCR and keeps one entry per CDR3 protein. The profile shows around 35,000 distinct CDR3 sequences, 40% to 65% of them singletons. In its sample, this clonotype was seen many times. Its antigen is not known. This receptor was obtained from a woman aged 40-49 years with Graves' ophthalmopathy. Sequences were obtained from blood.

The CDR3 nucleotides are TGCGCCAGCAGCCGAGAGGGGGGCGGGAGAGGAGAGACCCAGTACTTC. Protein sequence: CASSREGGGRGETQYF. The chain couples TRBV4-1 to TRBJ2-5, with D tentatively TRBD2 (7 bases). V lost 4 bases and J 4 bases, leaving 19 bases between the germline ends. Germline-derived CDR1 and CDR2 are MGHRA and YSYEKL. The CDR3 runs to 16 residues.